This T cell receptor beta chain was recovered during a study of neurological immune-mediated disorders. This CDR3 is built from 15 residues. Trimming stripped 0 bases from V and 0 bases from J, with 7 bases between. Looked up from germline, CDR1 is SGHRS and CDR2 is YFSETQ. The study built unsorted libraries from 2 million PBMCs kept at -80 C. This clonotype was seen at least ten times. Its specificity is not known. TCRdb reanalysed the 5' RACE reads using MiXCR and keeps one entry per CDR3 protein. The table shows 84,000 or so distinct CDR3 sequences, with approximately 10% occurring only once. General observations from the study: While HTLV-1-associated myelopathy showed the greatest TCR clonal expansion, multiple sclerosis showed the least, falling below healthy controls.

This chain connects TRBV5-1 to TRBJ2-1; D remains unclear. Sequenced sample: PBMCs. The sequence came from a man aged 35 to 55 in good health. The CDR3 DNA is TGCGCCAGCAGCTTGGACCCGAGCTCCTACAATGAGCAGTTCTTC. This gives the protein CASSLDPSSYNEQFF.